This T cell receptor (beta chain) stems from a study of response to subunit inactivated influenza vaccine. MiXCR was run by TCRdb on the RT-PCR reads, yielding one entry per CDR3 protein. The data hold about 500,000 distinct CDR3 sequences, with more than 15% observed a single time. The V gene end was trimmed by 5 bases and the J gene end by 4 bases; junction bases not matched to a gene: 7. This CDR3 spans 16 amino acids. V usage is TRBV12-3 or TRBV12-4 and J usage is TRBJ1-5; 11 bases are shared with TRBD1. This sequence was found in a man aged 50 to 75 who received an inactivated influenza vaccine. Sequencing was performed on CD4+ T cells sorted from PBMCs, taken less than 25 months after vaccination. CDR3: CASSPGTGGDNQPQHF. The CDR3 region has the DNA TGTGCCAGCAGTCCCGGGACAGGGGGAGATAATCAGCCCCAGCATTTT.